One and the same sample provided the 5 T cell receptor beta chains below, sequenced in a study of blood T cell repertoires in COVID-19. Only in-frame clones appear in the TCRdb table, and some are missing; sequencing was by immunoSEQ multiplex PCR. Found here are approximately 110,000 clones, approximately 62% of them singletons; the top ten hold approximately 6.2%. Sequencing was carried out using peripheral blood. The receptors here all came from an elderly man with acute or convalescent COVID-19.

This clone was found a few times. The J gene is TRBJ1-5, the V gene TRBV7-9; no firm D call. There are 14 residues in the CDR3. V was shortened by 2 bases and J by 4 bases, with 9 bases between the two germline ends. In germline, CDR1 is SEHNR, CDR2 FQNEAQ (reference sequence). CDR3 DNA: TGTGCCAGCAGCTTAAGCACGGGGAATCAGCCCCAGCATTTT. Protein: CASSLSTGNQPQHF.

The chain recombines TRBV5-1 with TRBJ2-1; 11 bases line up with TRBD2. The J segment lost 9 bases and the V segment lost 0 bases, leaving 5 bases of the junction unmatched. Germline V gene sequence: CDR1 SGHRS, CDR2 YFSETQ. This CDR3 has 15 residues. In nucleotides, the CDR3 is TGCGCCAGCAGCTTGGAGACTAGCGGGATCAGTGAGCAGTTCTTC. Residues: CASSLETSGISEQFF.

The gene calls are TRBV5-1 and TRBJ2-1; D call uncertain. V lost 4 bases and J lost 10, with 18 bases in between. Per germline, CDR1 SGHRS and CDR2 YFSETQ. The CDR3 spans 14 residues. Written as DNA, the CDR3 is TGCGCCAGCAGCCTAATTACGGTTCTCGGGGAGCAGTTCTTC. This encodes CASSLITVLGEQFF. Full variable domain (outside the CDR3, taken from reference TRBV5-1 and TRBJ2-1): KAGVTQTPRYLIKTRGQQVTLSCSPISGHRSVSWYQQTPGQGLQFLFEYFSETQRNKGNFPGRFSGRQFSNSRSEMNVSTLELGDSALYLCASSLITVLGEQFFGPGTRLTVL.

In DNA form, the CDR3 reads TGTGCCAGCAGTGAAGGCTCGGAGGGAGATACGCAGTATTTT. It encodes CASSEGSEGDTQYF. V gene TRBV6-4 combines with J gene TRBJ2-3; tentative D call: TRBD2 (6 bases). In germline, CDR1 is MRHNA, CDR2 SNTAGT. Trimming left V 3 bases short and J 5 bases short, with 12 bases between. This CDR3 spans 14 amino acids.

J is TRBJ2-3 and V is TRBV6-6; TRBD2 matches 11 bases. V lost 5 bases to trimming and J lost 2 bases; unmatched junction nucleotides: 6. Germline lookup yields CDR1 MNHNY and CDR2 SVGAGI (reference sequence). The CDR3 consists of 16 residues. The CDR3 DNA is TGTGCCAGCAGTGGACTAGCGGGCGGGACCACAGATACGCAGTATTTT. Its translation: CASSGLAGGTTDTQYF.